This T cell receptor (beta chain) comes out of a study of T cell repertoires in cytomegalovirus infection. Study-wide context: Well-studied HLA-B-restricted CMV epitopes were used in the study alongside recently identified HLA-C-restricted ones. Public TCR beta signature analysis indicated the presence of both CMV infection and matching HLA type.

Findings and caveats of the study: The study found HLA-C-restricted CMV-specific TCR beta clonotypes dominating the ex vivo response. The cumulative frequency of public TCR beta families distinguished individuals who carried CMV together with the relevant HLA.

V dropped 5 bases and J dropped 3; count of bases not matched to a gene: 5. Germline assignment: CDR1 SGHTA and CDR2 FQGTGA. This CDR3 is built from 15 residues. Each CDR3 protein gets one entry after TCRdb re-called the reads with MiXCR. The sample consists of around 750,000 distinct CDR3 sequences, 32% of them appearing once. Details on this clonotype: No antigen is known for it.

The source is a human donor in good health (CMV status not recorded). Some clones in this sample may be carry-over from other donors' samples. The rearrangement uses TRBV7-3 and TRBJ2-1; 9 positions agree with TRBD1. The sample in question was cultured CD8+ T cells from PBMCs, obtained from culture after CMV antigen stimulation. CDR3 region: CASSPQGQGYNEQFF. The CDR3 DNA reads TGTGCCAGCAGCCCACAGGGACAGGGCTACAATGAGCAGTTCTTC.